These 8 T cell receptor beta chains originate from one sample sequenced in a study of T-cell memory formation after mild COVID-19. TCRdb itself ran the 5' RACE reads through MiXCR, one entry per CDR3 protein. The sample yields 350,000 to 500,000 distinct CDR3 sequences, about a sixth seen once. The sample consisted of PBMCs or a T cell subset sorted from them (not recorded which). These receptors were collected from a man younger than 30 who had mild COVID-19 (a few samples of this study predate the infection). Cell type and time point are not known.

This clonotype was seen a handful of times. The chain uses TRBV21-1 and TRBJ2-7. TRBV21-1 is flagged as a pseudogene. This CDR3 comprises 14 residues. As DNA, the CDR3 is TGTGCCAGCAACCCCATCGGCCCTCTCTACGAGCAGTACTTC. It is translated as CASNPIGPLYEQYF.

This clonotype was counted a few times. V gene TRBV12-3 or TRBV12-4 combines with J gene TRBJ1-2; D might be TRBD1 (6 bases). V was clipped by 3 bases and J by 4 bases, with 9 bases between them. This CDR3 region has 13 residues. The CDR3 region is CASSFGQLYGYTF. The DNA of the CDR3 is TGTGCCAGCAGTTTCGGACAGCTCTATGGCTACACCTTC.

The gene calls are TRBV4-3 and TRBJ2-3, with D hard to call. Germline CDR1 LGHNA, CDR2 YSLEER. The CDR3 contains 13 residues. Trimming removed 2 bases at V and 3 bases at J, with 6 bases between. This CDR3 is CASSQQPTDTQYF. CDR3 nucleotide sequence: TGCGCCAGCAGCCAACAACCGACAGATACGCAGTATTTT.

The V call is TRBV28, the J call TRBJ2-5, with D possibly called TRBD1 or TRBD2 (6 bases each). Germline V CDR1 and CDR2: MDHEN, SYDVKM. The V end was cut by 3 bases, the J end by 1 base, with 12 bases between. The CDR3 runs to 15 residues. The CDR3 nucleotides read TGTGCCAGCAGTTTGGGGGGCGGCGTCCAAGAGACCCAGTACTTC. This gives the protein CASSLGGGVQETQYF. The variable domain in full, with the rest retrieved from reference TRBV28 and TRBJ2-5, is DVKVTQSSRYLVKRTGEKVFLECVQDMDHENMFWYRQDPGLGLRLIYFSYDVKMKEKGDIPEGYSVSREKKERFSLILESASTNQTSMYLCASSLGGGVQETQYFGPGTRLLVL.

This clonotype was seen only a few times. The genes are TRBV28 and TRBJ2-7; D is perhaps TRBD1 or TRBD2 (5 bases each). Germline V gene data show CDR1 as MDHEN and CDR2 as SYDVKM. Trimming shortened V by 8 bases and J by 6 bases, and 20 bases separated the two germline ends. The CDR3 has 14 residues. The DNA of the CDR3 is TGTGCCAGCGGCCCCGGGGCCCTGGTTAGCGAGCAGTACGTC. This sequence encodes CASGPGALVSEQYV.

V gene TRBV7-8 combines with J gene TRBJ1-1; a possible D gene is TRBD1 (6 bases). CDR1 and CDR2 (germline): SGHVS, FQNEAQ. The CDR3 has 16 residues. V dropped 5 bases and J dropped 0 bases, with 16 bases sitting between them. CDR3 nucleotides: TGTGCCAGCAGCGAAATGAACAGGGATGTGAACACTGAAGCTTTCTTT. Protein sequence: CASSEMNRDVNTEAFF.

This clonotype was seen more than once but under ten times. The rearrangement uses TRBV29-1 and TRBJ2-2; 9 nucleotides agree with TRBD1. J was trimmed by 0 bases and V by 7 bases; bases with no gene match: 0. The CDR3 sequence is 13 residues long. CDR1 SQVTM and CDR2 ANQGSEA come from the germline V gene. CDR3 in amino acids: CSGQGANTGELFF. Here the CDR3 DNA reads TGCAGCGGACAGGGGGCGAACACCGGGGAGCTGTTTTTT.

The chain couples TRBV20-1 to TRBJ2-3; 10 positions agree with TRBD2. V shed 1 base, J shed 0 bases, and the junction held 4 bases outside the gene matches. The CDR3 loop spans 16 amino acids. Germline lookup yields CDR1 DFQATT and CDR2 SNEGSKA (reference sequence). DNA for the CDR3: TGCAGTGCTAGAGCAGCACTAGCGGGGAGCACAGATACGCAGTATTTT. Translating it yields CSARAALAGSTDTQYF.